This T cell receptor beta chain emerged from a study of blood T cell repertoires in COVID-19 (dated by TCRdb to 2018 to 2021). With regard to the full study: The collaborator samples originated in the United States, Italy and Spain and spanned the acute and convalescent phases of COVID-19. The prospective study material was composed of cDNA or gDNA derived from T cells, B-cell-depleted T cells, or PBMCs. Subjects who had been exposed to COVID-19, were actively infected with it, or had recovered from it provided the deeply sampled blood TCRbeta repertoires that made up the dataset. A freely available public database, intended as a resource for researchers studying the immune response to SARS-CoV-2, is where the repertoires were released. The samples were drawn from two sources: the first 160 participants of the ongoing ImmuneRACE study, and about 1,300 subjects contributed by 6 global collaborators. The sample metadata nearly always contained a de-identified subject ID, COVID-19 status, age in years and sex. Where HLA class I and class II types were available, the types were taken from metadata supplied by the sample provider, not from assay-based typing. Beyond this particular receptor, the publication reports: The amount of clinical and demographic metadata varied by source and participant and was provided uncurated.

The collaborating institutions used their own protocols to collect whole blood in K2EDTA tubes. For TCRbeta analysis, collaborators shipped samples in one of three forms: frozen whole blood, isolated PBMCs, or DNA extracted from either of those sample types. From a lookup of the germline V gene, CDR1 and CDR2 are KGHSH and LQKENI. The cysteine opens and the phenylalanine closes a CDR3 of 14 amino acids. Of the read, only the CDR3 DNA is kept; its 42 bases are in frame from base 1. Deletion took 6 bases off V and 0 bases off J, with a span of 12 bases between the germline ends. TCRbeta CDR3 regions were amplified from genomic DNA by means of the immunoSEQ Assay, a bias-controlled multiplex PCR. In the authors' own workflow: Nucleated cell counts per sample were estimated from amplification of reference gene primers within the assay. Sequence reads were collapsed and filtered to measure the absolute abundance of every unique TCRbeta CDR3 rearrangement. For each sample, productive Simpson clonality was calculated by taking the square root of Simpson's diversity index across productive rearrangements. Drawn from immuneACCESS, this table holds only the in-frame rearrangements with V and J called that TCRdb kept. Clones are partly lost; checked studies trace under half to an unresolved V gene and leave the rest unexplained. V and J calls and clone size come straight from that table; D and trimming were deduced from the DNA. The sample table records about 200,000 clones; around 80% of these occur just once. The ten largest clones take up roughly 12% of the sample.

There are a few counts of this clone. Its binding antigen is unknown. Qualities for individual bases were not recorded, and no much larger clone is one base off. Recombination linked TRBV18 to TRBJ2-7; the D gene remains uncertain. The origin of this receptor is a woman aged 40 to 49 with acute or convalescent COVID-19. Sequencing used peripheral blood. The CDR3 protein: CASSPKPGSYEQYF. DNA sequence: TGTGCCAGCTCCCCGAAACCAGGCTCCTACGAGCAGTACTTC.